This T cell receptor beta chain was found in a study of OX40 agonist ivuxolimab in advanced cancers. In the study overall: Patients were infused with ivuxolimab every 2 weeks at 0.01 to 10 mg/kg.

This clone showed up just once. The antigen is not known. Sequencing was performed with immunoSEQ multiplex PCR; in TCRdb, only in-frame clones are kept and a portion is missing. The repertoire has some 43,000 clones, more than 75% of them found once; the top ten carry just under 15%. General study results and limits: At doses 0.1 to 3.0 mg/kg, CD4+ and CD8+ clones expanded. More expanded clones were found, on average, in CD8+ than in CD4+ T cells.

Germline V gene data show CDR1 as SGHRS and CDR2 as YFSETQ. V lost 4 bases to trimming and J lost 7 bases, with 13 bases between them. The CDR3 consists of 13 residues. The TCR comes from an adult with an advanced solid tumor such as melanoma, head and neck, liver or kidney cancer. The sequencing here drew on CD4+ or CD8+ T cells sorted from blood, taken in a trial of the OX40 agonist ivuxolimab. This chain links TRBV5-1 with TRBJ2-3; D unclear. CDR3 coding DNA: TGCGCCAGCAGCCAAACGACGGAGCATACGCAGTATTTT. Encoded protein: CASSQTTEHTQYF.